This T cell receptor (beta chain) was captured by sequencing in a study of CD8 T cells in Susac syndrome. Study-level results: Clonal expansion was not seen in any Susac syndrome CD4+ T cell repertoire.

Reverse transcription used about 0.45 to 1 ug RNA and random hexamers. Across 54 Vbeta and 13 Jbeta, immunoSEQ multiplex PCR amplified TCR beta CDR3. TCRdb reanalysed the immunoSEQ multiplex PCR reads using MiXCR and keeps one entry per CDR3 protein. The table has roughly 150,000 distinct CDR3 sequences, around 96% seen once. Comments on this clonotype: Its antigen is currently unknown.

Germline V lookup: CDR1 DFQATT, CDR2 SNEGSKA (reference sequence). The CDR3 totals 16 residues. V was pared by 3 bases and J by 2 bases, with 5 bases of the junction left unmatched. The material sequenced was CD4+ T cells from PBMCs. The clonotype originates from a human donor with Susac syndrome. This rearrangement joins TRBV20-1 to TRBJ2-1, with TRBD2 matching 12 bases. Here the CDR3 DNA reads TGCAGTGCTAGCCCGACTAGCGGGGGCACCTACAATGAGCAGTTCTTC. Translation: CSASPTSGGTYNEQFF.